A single sample gave rise to the 8 T cell receptor beta chains below, sequenced in a study of OX40 agonist ivuxolimab in advanced cancers. The repertoire was sequenced with immunoSEQ multiplex PCR; TCRdb's copy has only in-frame clones and lacks some. The sample includes about 69,000 clones, under 90% of them seen just once. The material sequenced was CD4+ or CD8+ T cells sorted from blood, taken in a trial of the OX40 agonist ivuxolimab. The source of these receptors is an adult with an advanced solid tumor such as melanoma, head and neck, liver or kidney cancer.

This chain connects TRBV2 to TRBJ2-2; perhaps TRBD1 as D (5 bases). The CDR3 loop spans 13 amino acids. The germline CDR1 and CDR2 sequences are SNHLY and FYNNEI. V was shortened by 5 bases and J by 7 bases, with 11 bases between the two germline ends. In nucleotides, the CDR3 is TGTGCCAGCAGTCGAGCAGGGATCGGGGAGCTGTTTTTT. It codes for CASSRAGIGELFF.

This clone was found once. The gene calls are TRBV7-8 and TRBJ1-1; tentative D call: TRBD1 (5 bases). The CDR3 is 15 amino acids. The germline V gene has CDR1 SGHVS and CDR2 FQNEAQ. The V end was cut by 5 bases, the J end by 1 base, with 14 bases between. The CDR3 DNA sequence: TGTGCCAGCAGCCCTGACAGTTACGGGAACACTGAAGCTTTCTTT. It is translated as CASSPDSYGNTEAFF. The full variable domain, with the rest looked up from reference TRBV7-8 and TRBJ1-1, is GAGVSQSPRYKVAKRGQDVALRCDPISGHVSLFWYQQALGQGPEFLTYFQNEAQLDKSGLPSDRFFAERPEGSVSTLKIQRTQQEDSAVYLCASSPDSYGNTEAFFGQGTRLTVV.

This clone was counted only a few times. The chain is built from TRBV5-1 and TRBJ2-4; D not resolved. Germline V gene sequence: CDR1 SGHRS, CDR2 YFSETQ. Trimming removed 2 bases from V and 0 bases from J, with 6 bases in between. The CDR3 consists of 14 residues. The CDR3 loop reads CASSFSLAKNIQYF. The CDR3 DNA reads TGCGCCAGCAGCTTCTCACTAGCCAAAAACATTCAGTACTTC.

In DNA form, the CDR3 reads TGCGCCAGCAGCTTGGCTTACGGCACTTCCTACGAGCAGTACTTC. Translating it yields CASSLAYGTSYEQYF. The chain uses TRBV5-1 and TRBJ2-7; D unresolved. The germline CDR1 and CDR2 sequences are SGHRS and YFSETQ. The CDR3 is made up of 15 amino acids. V shed 0 bases and J shed 1 base, with 11 bases lying between them.

J is TRBJ2-3 and V is TRBV12-2. TRBV12-2 is recorded as a pseudogene. The length of the CDR3 is 18 residues. The CDR3 here is CASRLGLTGRGSTDTQYF. CDR3 sequence (DNA): TGTGCAAGTCGCTTAGGCCTGACAGGGCGGGGGAGCACAGATACGCAGTATTTT.

V gene TRBV19 combines with J gene TRBJ1-4, with 8 bases that match TRBD1. The CDR3 spans 18 residues. Germline CDR1 LNHDA, CDR2 SQIVND (reference sequence). J was trimmed by 6 bases and V by 7 bases; bases with no gene match: 19. The CDR3 spells CASIIRGQGASWDEKLFF. Written as DNA, the CDR3 is TGTGCCAGTATTATCAGGGGTCAGGGGGCGAGTTGGGATGAAAAACTGTTTTTT.

J is TRBJ2-1 and V is TRBV5-4; D gene ambiguous. Germline values: CDR1 SGHNT, CDR2 YYREEE (reference sequence). This CDR3 region has 8 residues. CDR3 in amino acids: CYFNEQFF. DNA of the CDR3: TGTTATTTCAATGAGCAGTTCTTC.

The rearrangement joins TRBV30 to TRBJ1-4; the match to TRBD1 covers 10 bases. J gave up 10 bases and V 4 bases, and 6 bases lay outside the gene matches. This CDR3 has 13 amino acids. Germline lookup yields CDR1 GTSNPN and CDR2 SVGIG (reference sequence). The CDR3 protein is CAWTRQGAGKLFF. For the CDR3, the DNA is TGTGCCTGGACACGACAGGGGGCAGGAAAACTGTTTTTT.